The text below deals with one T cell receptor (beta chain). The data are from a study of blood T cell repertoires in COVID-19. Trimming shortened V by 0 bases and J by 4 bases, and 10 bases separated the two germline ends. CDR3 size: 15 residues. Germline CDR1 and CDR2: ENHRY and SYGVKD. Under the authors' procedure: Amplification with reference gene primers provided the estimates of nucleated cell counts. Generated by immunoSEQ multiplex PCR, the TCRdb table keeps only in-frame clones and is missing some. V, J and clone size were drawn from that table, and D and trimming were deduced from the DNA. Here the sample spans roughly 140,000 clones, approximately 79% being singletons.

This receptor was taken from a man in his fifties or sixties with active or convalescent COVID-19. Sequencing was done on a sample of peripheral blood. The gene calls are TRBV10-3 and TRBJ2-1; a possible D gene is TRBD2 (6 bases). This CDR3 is CAISESVAGYNEQFF. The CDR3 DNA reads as TGTGCCATCAGTGAGTCTGTGGCGGGATACAATGAGCAGTTCTTC.